Listed here is a single T cell receptor (beta chain). The antigen remains unidentified. This CDR3 comprises 15 residues. Unmatched junction bases numbered 11, after V lost 6 bases and J lost 4 bases. Germline loops: CDR1 KGHSH, CDR2 LQKENI. Repertoires were generated with immunoSEQ multiplex PCR, while TCRdb's copy carries only in-frame clones and drops some. The sample holds approximately 50,000 clones, over 75% seen once. This specimen comes from a study of a mutant IDH1 vaccine in newly diagnosed glioma. The wider study: The first vaccination came 4-6 weeks after radiotherapy alone, or with temozolomide cycles. It was radiotherapy, temozolomide, or both that patients received previously, with most receiving both.

Time point denoted: week 47, end of study. Doses consisted of 300 ug of mutant IDH1 20-mer peptide each, paired with topical imiquimod. Findings and limits, study-wide: In just under 95% of patients, immune responses induced by the vaccine occurred. Whatever changes occurred in top peripheral T cell clonotypes seemed unrelated to pseudoprogression.

The sequence derives from a woman between 40 and 55 years old with glioma. Some clones in this sample may be carry-over from other donors' samples. The rearrangement links TRBV18 to TRBJ1-1; 7 nucleotides match TRBD1. The sequencing here drew on PBMCs, taken from a glioma patient whose treatment included an IDH1 peptide vaccine. The CDR3 here is CASSLSTGFLTEAFF. The CDR3 region has the DNA TGTGCCAGCTCCCTGTCGACAGGGTTCCTCACTGAAGCTTTCTTT.